The entry that follows covers one T cell receptor (beta chain) sequence. There are many counts of this clonotype. Its antigen has not been determined. No base-level quality is on record; no much larger clone is a single base apart. This sample was included in a study of breast tumors, draining lymph nodes, adjacent tissues (dated by TCRdb to the mid-2010s). With respect to the entire study: In breast cancer patients, the study compared the TCR beta repertoires of tumor, adjacent nontumor tissue and axillary lymph nodes. The study aimed to assess the relationships and possible T-cell exchange between tumor, surrounding tissue and draining lymph node repertoires in human breast cancer.

Overall study results and their limits: The conclusion that tumor T cells originate in lymph nodes was framed as consistent with a hypothesis rather than directly demonstrated. Tumor and nontumor tissue repertoires were found to be significantly more similar in luminal-like than in basal-like breast cancer. The data were considered consistent with most tumor T cells being derived from the lymph node and subsequently expanding within tumor tissue. T-cell repertoire diversity in tumors was found to be lower than in lymph nodes but higher than in nontumor tissue, and preferential V and J gene usage was observed.

Counted from cysteine to phenylalanine, this CDR3 has 12 amino acids. Here the CDR3 DNA is all that survives: 36 bases in frame from base 1. CDR1 LGHDT and CDR2 YNNKEL were looked up in the germline V gene (reference sequence). The junction shows trimming of 7 bases on V and 10 bases on J, plus 15 bases between the germline ends. The lymph node samples were taken from the axillary draining lymph nodes of breast cancer patients. The listed sequencing device is Illumina HiSeq 2000. Multiplex PCR amplification was used to build the TCR beta chain libraries. High-throughput sequencing was used to analyze the amplified TCR beta chain products. TCRdb cleaned the public reads at Q25 with fastp, built clones with MiXCR and kept in-frame beta chains. Rows merge per CDR3 protein into single entries with the most common DNA and genes. The sample table lists some 170,000 distinct CDR3 sequences, around 33% of them with a count of one. Jointly, the top ten make up around 4% of the sample.

The sequence joins TRBV3-1 to TRBJ2-3; possibly the D gene is TRBD1, per 5 matching bases. The sequencing input was axillary lymph node tissue. The receptor was derived from a female donor with breast cancer. Some clones in this sample may be carry-over from other donors' samples. The sequence in DNA is TGTGCCAGCACCACGAAAGGGGCTGCGCAGTATTTT. The translation is CASTTKGAAQYF.